This TCR beta chain was retrieved from a study of blood T cell repertoires in COVID-19. Across the study: COVID-19 samples, acute and convalescent, were from the United States, Italy and Spain.

As handled by the study authors: Reference gene primer amplification in the assay estimated nucleated cell counts. Some clones are missing from TCRdb's copy, which holds only in-frame ones; the method was immunoSEQ multiplex PCR. Clonal size and the V and J genes are those of that table, whereas D and trimming came from the DNA. The sample consists of 200,000 to 250,000 clones, 83% of them appearing once. CDR1 is MNHEY and CDR2 is SMNVEV in the germline V gene (reference sequence). The CDR3 spans 12 residues. Trimming at V came to 6 bases and at J to 8 bases, leaving 4 bases not matched to a gene. The V and J genes are TRBV27 and TRBJ2-1, with TRBD1 matching over 7 bases. The clonotype comes from a woman aged 50 to 60 with acute or convalescent COVID-19. Source material: peripheral blood. CDR3 residues: CASRDRTHEQFF. CDR3 DNA sequence: TGTGCCAGCAGGGACAGGACCCATGAGCAGTTCTTC.